This T cell receptor beta chain was observed in a study of low-dose radiotherapy and immunotherapy resistance in tumors. Primers targeting TRAV and TRBV primed first-strand cDNA, covering alpha and beta chains. TCRs underwent about 20 PCR cycles of amplification with a constant-region primer and V-primer adapter. Via MiXCR, TCRdb re-called the reads, giving one row per CDR3 protein. Of approximately 70,000 distinct CDR3 sequences in the sample, about a third are singletons; the top ten hold 11%. Germline values: CDR1 MDHEN, CDR2 SYDVKM. The CDR3 loop spans 13 amino acids. V gave up 4 bases and J gave up 3 bases, with 9 bases separating them. The sample's time point: before trial treatment. This clonotype showed up many times.

Sequencing used PBMCs, obtained before treatment. This receptor was obtained from a female donor with ovarian cancer. The rearrangement joins TRBV28 to TRBJ1-1; D may be TRBD1 (5 bases). The chain's CDR3 is CASSWGGDTEAFF. The CDR3 region has the DNA TGTGCCAGCAGTTGGGGAGGGGACACTGAAGCTTTCTTT.